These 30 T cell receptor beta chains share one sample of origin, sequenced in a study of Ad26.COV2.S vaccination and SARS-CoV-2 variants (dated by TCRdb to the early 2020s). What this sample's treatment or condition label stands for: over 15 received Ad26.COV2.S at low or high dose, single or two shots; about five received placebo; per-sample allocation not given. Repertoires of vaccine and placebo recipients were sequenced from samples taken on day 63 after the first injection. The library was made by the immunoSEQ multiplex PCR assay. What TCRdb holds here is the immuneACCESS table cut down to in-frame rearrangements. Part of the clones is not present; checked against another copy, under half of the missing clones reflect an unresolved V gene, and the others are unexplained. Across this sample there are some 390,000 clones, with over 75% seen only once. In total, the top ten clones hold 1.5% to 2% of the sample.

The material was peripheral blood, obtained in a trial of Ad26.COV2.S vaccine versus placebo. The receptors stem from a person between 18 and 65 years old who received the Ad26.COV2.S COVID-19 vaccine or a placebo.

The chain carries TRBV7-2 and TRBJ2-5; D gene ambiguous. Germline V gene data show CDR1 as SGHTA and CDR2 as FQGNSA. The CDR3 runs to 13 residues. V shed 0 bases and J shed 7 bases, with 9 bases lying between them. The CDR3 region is CASSLAKSGTQYF. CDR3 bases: TGTGCCAGCAGCTTAGCGAAGTCGGGGACCCAGTACTTC.

The CDR3 DNA reads TGTGCCACCAGTGCTCCCTTGGGCCGGGGTGGGGCCAACGTCCTGACTTTC. Amino acids: CATSAPLGRGGANVLTF. The chain recombines TRBV24-1 with TRBJ2-6, with TRBD2 as a possible D gene (5 bases). Germline lookup yields CDR1 KGHDR and CDR2 SFDVKD. Deletions cut 5 bases from V and 3 bases from J, with 16 bases between. The CDR3 is 17 amino acids.

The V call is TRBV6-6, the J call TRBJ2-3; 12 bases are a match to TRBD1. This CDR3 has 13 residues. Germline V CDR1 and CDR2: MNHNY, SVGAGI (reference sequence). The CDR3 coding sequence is TGTGCATCCGGGACAGGGGGCGCGGATACGCAGTATTTT. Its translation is CASGTGGADTQYF.

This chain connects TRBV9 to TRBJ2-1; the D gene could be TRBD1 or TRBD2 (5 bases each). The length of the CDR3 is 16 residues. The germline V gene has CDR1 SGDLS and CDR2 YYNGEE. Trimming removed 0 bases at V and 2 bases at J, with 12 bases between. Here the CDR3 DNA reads TGTGCCAGCAGCGTAGGGGGGTCGAGAACCTACAATGAGCAGTTCTTC. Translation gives CASSVGGSRTYNEQFF.

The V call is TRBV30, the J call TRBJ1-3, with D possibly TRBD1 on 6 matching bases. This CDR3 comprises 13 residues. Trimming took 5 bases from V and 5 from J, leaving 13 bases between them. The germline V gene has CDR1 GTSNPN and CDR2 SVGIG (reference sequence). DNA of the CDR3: TGTGCCTGGGGGTTTCAGGGGAGAAACACCATATATTTT. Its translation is CAWGFQGRNTIYF.

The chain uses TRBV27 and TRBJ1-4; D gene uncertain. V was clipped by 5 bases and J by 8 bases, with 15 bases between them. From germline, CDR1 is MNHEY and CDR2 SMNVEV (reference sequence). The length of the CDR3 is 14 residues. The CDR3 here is CASSPLGGVEKLFF. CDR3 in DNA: TGTGCCAGCAGTCCCCTGGGAGGTGTAGAAAAACTGTTTTTT. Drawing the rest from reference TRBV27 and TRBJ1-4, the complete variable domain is EAQVTQNPRYLITVTGKKLTVTCSQNMNHEYMSWYRQDPGLGLRQIYYSMNVEVTDKGDVPEGYKVSRKEKRNFPLILESPSPNQTSLYFCASSPLGGVEKLFFGSGTQLSVL.

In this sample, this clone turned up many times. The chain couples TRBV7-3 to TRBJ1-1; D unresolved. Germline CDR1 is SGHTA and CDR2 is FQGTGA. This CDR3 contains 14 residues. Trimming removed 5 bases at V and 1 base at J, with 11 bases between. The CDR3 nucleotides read TGTGCCAGCAGCCGACGGACCTCGAACACTGAAGCTTTCTTT. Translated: CASSRRTSNTEAFF.

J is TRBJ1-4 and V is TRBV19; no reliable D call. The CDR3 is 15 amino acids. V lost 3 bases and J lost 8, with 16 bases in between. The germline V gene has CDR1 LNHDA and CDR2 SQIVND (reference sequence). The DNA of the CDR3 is TGTGCCAGTAGTATCCTGGGAGACCTACCCGAAAAACTGTTTTTT. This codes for CASSILGDLPEKLFF.

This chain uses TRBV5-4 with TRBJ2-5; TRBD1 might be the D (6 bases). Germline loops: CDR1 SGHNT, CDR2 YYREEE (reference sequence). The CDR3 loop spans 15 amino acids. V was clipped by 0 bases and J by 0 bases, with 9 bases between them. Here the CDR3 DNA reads TGTGCCAGCAGCTTGGTCGGACAGAACCAAGAGACCCAGTACTTC. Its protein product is CASSLVGQNQETQYF.

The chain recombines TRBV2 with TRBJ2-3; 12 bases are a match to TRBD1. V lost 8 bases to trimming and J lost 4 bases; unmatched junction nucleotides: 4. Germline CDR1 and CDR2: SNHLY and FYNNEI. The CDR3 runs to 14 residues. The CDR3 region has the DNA TGTGCCAGCGGGGGGGACAGGGGGCCAGATACGCAGTATTTT. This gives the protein CASGGDRGPDTQYF.

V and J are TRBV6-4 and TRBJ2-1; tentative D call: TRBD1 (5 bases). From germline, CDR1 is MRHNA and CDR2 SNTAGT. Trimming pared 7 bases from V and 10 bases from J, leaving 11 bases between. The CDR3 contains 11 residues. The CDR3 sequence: CASTRVDEQFF. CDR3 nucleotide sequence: TGTGCCAGCACCAGGGTGGACGAGCAGTTCTTC.

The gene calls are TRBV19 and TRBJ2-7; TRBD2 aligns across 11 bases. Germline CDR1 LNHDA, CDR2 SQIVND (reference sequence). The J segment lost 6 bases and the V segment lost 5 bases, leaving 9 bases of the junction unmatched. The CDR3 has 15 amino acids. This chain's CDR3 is CASSRLAGGGIEQYF. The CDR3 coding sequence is TGTGCCAGTAGTCGTCTAGCGGGAGGTGGGATCGAGCAGTACTTC.

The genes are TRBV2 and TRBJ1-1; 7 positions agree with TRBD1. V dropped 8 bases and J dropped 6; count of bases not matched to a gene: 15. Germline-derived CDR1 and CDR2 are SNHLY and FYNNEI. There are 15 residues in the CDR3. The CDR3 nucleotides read TGTGCCAGCCGCTCCACAGGGGCTACGGTATCTGAAGCTTTCTTT. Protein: CASRSTGATVSEAFF.

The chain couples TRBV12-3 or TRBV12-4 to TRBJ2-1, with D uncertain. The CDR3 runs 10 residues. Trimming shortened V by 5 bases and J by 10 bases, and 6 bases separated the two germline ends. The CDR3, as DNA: TGTGCCAGCAGTCCCACAGAGCAGTTCTTC. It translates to CASSPTEQFF.

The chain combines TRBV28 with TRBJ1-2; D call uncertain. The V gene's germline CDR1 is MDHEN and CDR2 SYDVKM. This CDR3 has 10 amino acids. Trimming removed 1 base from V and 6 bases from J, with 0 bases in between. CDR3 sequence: CASSLYGYTF. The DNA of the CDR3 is TGTGCCAGCAGTTTATATGGCTACACCTTC.

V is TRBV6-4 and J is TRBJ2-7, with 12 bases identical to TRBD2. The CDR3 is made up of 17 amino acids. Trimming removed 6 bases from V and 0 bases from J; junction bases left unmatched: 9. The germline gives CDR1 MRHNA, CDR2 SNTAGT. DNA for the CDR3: TGTGCCAGCAGGGGCAGGACTAGCGGGATACTCTCCTACGAGCAGTACTTC. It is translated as CASRGRTSGILSYEQYF.

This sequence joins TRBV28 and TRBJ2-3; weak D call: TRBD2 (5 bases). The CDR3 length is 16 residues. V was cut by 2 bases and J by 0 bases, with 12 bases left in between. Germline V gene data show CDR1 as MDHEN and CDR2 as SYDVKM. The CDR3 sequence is CASSLTGSSSTDTQYF. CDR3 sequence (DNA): TGTGCCAGCAGTTTAACGGGGAGTTCAAGCACAGATACGCAGTATTTT.

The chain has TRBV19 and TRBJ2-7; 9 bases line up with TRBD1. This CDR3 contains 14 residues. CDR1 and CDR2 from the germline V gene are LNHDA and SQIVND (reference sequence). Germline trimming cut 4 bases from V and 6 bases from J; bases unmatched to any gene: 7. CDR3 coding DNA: TGTGCCAGTAGTACTACAGGGGGCTCCGGCGAGCAGTACTTC. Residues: CASSTTGGSGEQYF.

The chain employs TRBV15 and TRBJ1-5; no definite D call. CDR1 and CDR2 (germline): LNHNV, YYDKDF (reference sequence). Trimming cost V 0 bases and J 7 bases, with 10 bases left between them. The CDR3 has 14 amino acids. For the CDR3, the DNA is TGTGCCACCAGCAGAGATTACTCCCCCCAGCCCCAGCATTTT. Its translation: CATSRDYSPQPQHF.

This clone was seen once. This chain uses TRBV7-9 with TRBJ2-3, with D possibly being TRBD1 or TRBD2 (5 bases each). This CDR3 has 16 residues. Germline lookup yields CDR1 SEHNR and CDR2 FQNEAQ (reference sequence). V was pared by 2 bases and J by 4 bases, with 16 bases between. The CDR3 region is CASSLRGPLFADTQYF. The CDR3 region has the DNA TGTGCCAGCAGCTTAAGGGGACCGCTTTTCGCAGATACGCAGTATTTT.

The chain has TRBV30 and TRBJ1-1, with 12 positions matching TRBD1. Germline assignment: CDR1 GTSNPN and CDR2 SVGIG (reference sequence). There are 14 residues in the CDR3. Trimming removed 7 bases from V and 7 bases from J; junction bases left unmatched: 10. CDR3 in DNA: TGTGCCTCACGCCAGGGACAGGGGGCGCTTGAAGCTTTCTTT. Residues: CASRQGQGALEAFF.

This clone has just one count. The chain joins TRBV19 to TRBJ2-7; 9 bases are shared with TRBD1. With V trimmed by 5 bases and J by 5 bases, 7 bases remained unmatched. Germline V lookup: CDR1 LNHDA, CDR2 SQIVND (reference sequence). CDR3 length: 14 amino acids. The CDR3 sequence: CASSRGDRADEQYF. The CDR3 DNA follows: TGTGCCAGTAGTCGGGGGGACAGGGCGGACGAGCAGTACTTC. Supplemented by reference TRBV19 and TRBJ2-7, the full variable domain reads DGGITQSPKYLFRKEGQNVTLSCEQNLNHDAMYWYRQDPGQGLRLIYYSQIVNDFQKGDIAEGYSVSREKKESFPLTVTSAQKNPTAFYLCASSRGDRADEQYFGPGTRLTVT.

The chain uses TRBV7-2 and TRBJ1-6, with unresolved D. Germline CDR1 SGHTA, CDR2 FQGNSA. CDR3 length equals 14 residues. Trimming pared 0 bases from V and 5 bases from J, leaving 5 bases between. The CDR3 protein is CASSLASNNSPLHF. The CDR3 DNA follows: TGTGCCAGCAGCTTAGCATCTAATAATTCACCCCTCCACTTT.

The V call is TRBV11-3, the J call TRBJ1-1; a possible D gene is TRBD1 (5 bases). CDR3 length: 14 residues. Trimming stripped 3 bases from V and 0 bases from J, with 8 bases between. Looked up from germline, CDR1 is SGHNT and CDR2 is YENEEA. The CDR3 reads CASSFDRMNTEAFF. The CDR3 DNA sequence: TGTGCCAGCAGCTTCGACAGAATGAACACTGAAGCTTTCTTT.

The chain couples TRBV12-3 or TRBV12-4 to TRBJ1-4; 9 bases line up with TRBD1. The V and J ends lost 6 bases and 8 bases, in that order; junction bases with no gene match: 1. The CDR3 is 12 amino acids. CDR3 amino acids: CASRDRGEKLFF. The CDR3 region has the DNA TGTGCCAGCAGGGACAGGGGCGAAAAACTGTTTTTT.

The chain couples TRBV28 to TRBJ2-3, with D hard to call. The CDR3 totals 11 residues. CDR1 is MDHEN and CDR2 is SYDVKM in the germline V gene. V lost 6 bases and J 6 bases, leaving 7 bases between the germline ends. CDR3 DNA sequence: TGTGCCAGCAGAACGCGGGATACGCAGTATTTT. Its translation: CASRTRDTQYF.

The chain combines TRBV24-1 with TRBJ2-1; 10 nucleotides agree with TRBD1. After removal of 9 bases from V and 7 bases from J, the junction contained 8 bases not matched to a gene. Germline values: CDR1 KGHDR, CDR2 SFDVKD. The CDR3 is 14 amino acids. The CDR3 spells CATGQGGNTNEQFF. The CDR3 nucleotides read TGTGCCACCGGACAGGGGGGTAACACGAATGAGCAGTTCTTC.

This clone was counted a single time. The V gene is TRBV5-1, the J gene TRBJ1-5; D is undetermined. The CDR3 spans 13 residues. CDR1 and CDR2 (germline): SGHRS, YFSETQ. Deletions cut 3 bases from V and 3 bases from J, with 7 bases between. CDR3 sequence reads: CASSYGDNQPQHF. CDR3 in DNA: TGCGCCAGCAGCTACGGGGACAATCAGCCCCAGCATTTT.

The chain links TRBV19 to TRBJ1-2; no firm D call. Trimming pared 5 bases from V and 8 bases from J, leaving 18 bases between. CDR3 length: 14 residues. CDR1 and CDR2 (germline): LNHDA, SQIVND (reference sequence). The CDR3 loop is CASSAGRPGGGYTF. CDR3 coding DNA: TGTGCCAGTAGTGCCGGCCGGCCCGGTGGGGGCTACACCTTC.

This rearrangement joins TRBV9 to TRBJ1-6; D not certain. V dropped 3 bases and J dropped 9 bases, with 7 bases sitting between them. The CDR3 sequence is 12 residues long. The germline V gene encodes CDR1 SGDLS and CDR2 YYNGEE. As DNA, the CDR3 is TGTGCCAGCAGCGCGACGAGTTCACCCCTCCACTTT. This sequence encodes CASSATSSPLHF.